The 14 T cell receptor beta chains presented below share a single source sample, sequenced in a study of early T cells in non-severe SARS-CoV-2 infection. TCRdb analysed the 5' RACE reads with MiXCR anew, one entry per CDR3 protein. The sample records tens of thousands of distinct CDR3 sequences, 9.5% being singletons. The specimen sequenced was whole blood. The receptors were sampled from an adult who was a healthcare worker with PCR-confirmed SARS-CoV-2 infection or an uninfected control (not recorded which).

V usage is TRBV3-1 and J usage is TRBJ2-1; 7 nucleotides match TRBD1. J gave up 6 bases and V 4 bases, and 0 bases lay outside the gene matches. This CDR3 region has 12 residues. Looked up from germline, CDR1 is LGHDT and CDR2 is YNNKEL (reference sequence). CDR3 sequence reads: CASSRTGNEQFF. The CDR3 nucleotides read TGTGCCAGCAGCCGGACAGGCAATGAGCAGTTCTTC.

This clonotype came up many times. The chain has TRBV3-1 and TRBJ1-6; 9 positions match TRBD1. Germline loops: CDR1 LGHDT, CDR2 YNNKEL (reference sequence). J gave up 7 bases and V 1 base, and 2 bases lay outside the gene matches. CDR3 size: 15 residues. DNA for the CDR3: TGTGCCAGCAGCCAAGGAGGACAGGGGAATTCACCCCTCCACTTT. This translates into CASSQGGQGNSPLHF.

Many counts were recorded for this clonotype. The chain is built from TRBV4-1 and TRBJ1-1, with a tentative D call TRBD1 (6 bases). This CDR3 is built from 18 residues. Trimming removed 2 bases from V and 3 bases from J, with 22 bases in between. The germline V gene encodes CDR1 MGHRA and CDR2 YSYEKL. The CDR3 nucleotides are TGCGCCAGCAGCCAAAGCTCCGATTTGAAGGGGGAGTACACTGAAGCTTTCTTT. Translated: CASSQSSDLKGEYTEAFF.

The sample holds many counts of this clonotype. Here the CDR3 DNA reads TGTGCCAGCAGCCCGACGACAGGGGCGTCTTTCTACTTC. Protein sequence: CASSPTTGASFYF. V and J are TRBV7-2 and TRBJ2-7; 8 bases are a match to TRBD1. The CDR3 contains 13 residues. CDR1 and CDR2 from the germline V gene are SGHTA and FQGNSA. V dropped 5 bases and J dropped 13; count of bases not matched to a gene: 13.

This clonotype showed up many times. The chain uses TRBV12-3 or TRBV12-4 and TRBJ2-1, with 12 positions matching TRBD2. The CDR3 consists of 16 residues. V shed 5 bases, J shed 8 bases, and the junction held 10 bases outside the gene matches. The CDR3 DNA sequence: TGTGCCAGCAGTCGTAGGTTGACTAGCGGGAGTGATGAGCAGTTCTTC. As protein: CASSRRLTSGSDEQFF.

Concerning this clonotype itself: One junction end disagrees with the germline gene, perhaps due to a read error. This rearrangement joins TRBV15 to TRBJ1-2; D not certain. In germline, CDR1 is LNHNV, CDR2 YYDKDF (reference sequence). CDR3 length: 15 residues. Here the CDR3 reads CVTSRDLSGDYGYTF. CDR3 sequence (DNA): TGTGTCACCAGCAGAGATCTCTCTGGGGATTATGGCTACACCTTC.

This clonotype was seen more than once but under ten times. This sequence joins TRBV7-3 and TRBJ2-2; D gene unclear. The germline CDR1 and CDR2 sequences are SGHTA and FQGTGA. CDR3 size: 15 residues. The V end was cut by 0 bases, the J end by 3 bases, with 8 bases between. Written as DNA, the CDR3 is TGTGCCAGCAGCTTAACGGTAGATGACACCGGGGAGCTGTTTTTT. This translates into CASSLTVDDTGELFF.

The rearrangement joins TRBV7-9 to TRBJ1-2, with 9 bases lining up with TRBD1. Germline trimming cut 2 bases from V and 4 bases from J; bases unmatched to any gene: 5. Germline V gene lookup returns CDR1 SEHNR and CDR2 FQNEAQ (reference sequence). The CDR3 has 15 residues. The CDR3 protein is CASSLWGQGAYGYTF. CDR3 sequence (DNA): TGTGCCAGCAGCTTATGGGGACAGGGTGCCTATGGCTACACCTTC.

CDR3 DNA sequence: TGTGCCAGCAGCTCGGGGACCGAAATTTCACCCCTCCACTTT. Protein sequence: CASSSGTEISPLHF. The rearrangement uses TRBV5-4 and TRBJ1-6, with D perhaps TRBD1 (5 bases). Deletions cut 3 bases from V and 9 bases from J, with 13 bases between. The V gene's germline CDR1 is SGHNT and CDR2 YYREEE (reference sequence). The CDR3 covers 14 residues.

J is TRBJ2-7 and V is TRBV7-2, with unresolved D. Germline V CDR1 and CDR2: SGHTA, FQGNSA. CDR3 length: 12 amino acids. The V and J ends lost 0 bases and 7 bases respectively, with 7 bases between them. The chain's CDR3 is CASSLAQREQYF. The CDR3 bases are TGTGCCAGCAGCTTAGCGCAAAGGGAGCAGTACTTC.

This clonotype was counted many times. This chain links TRBV20-1 with TRBJ2-3; D gene uncertain. V lost 0 bases and J 2 bases, leaving 3 bases between the germline ends. Germline values: CDR1 DFQATT, CDR2 SNEGSKA (reference sequence). The CDR3 is 12 amino acids. CDR3 sequence reads: CSARESTDTQYF. The CDR3 DNA reads TGCAGTGCTAGAGAGTCCACAGATACGCAGTATTTT.

The J gene is TRBJ2-7, the V gene TRBV19; D is unclear. Trimming took off 6 bases at V and 3 bases at J, with 15 bases between the two ends. Germline assignment: CDR1 LNHDA and CDR2 SQIVND (reference sequence). This CDR3 has 14 amino acids. The CDR3 DNA reads as TGTGCCAGTAGGAGGAGTCACCAAGTCTACGAGCAGTACTTC. Its protein is CASRRSHQVYEQYF.

Worth noting for this clonotype: This clone may be a read error of a much larger clone one base away. V usage is TRBV3-1 and J usage is TRBJ1-1, with D hard to call. The CDR3 sequence is 14 residues long. Per germline, CDR1 LGHDT and CDR2 YNNKEL (reference sequence). CDR3 in DNA: TGTGCCAGCAGCCAAGTCGGCAGCAACACTGAAACTTTCTTT. This sequence encodes CASSQVGSNTETFF.

The chain combines TRBV14 with TRBJ1-2; unclear D gene. V lost 1 base to trimming and J lost 4 bases, with 7 bases between them. CDR3 length equals 13 residues. The V gene's germline CDR1 is SGHDN and CDR2 FVKESK. In DNA form, the CDR3 reads TGTGCCAGCAGCCAAGGGGGTTTCTATGGCTACACCTTC. Amino acids: CASSQGGFYGYTF.